This is a list of T cell receptor beta chains from one sample in a study of CD8+ T cells in alopecia areata. The protocol was immunoSEQ multiplex PCR, while the TCRdb copy is restricted to in-frame clones and leaves out a portion. The data contain around 4,100 clones, 69% of them seen just once; the ten biggest clones take up about 8%. The sample consisted of skin, taken at week 24, from a patient treated with tofacitinib. Receptor source: a human donor with alopecia areata. Both conserved end residues are part of each CDR3. The D gene is left open where the match is weak. Some rows mark clone size as missing; the rest say once, few, many or name a class of expanded clone.

d_call	clone_size	v_call	j_call	cdr3_nt	cdr3_aa
-	-	TRBV6-5	TRBJ1-1	TGTGCCAGTCGTAGGGGACAAAGGAACACTGAAGCTTTCTTT	CASRRGQRNTEAFF
-	-	TRBV28	TRBJ1-1	TGTGCCAGCAGCGATTACAGCATGAACACTGAAGCTTTCTTT	CASSDYSMNTEAFF
-	-	TRBV18	TRBJ2-7	TGTGCCAGCTCACCAGAATCGGTTCGGACAGTTTCCTACGAGCAGTACTTC	CASSPESVRTVSYEQYF
TRBD2	-	TRBV2	TRBJ2-3	TGTGCCAGCATCGAAGCTAGCGGGACAAACACAGATACGCAGTATTTT	CASIEASGTNTDTQYF
TRBD2	few	TRBV7-2	TRBJ2-2	TGTGCCAGCAGCTTAATGCTAGCGGGGGGGCCGGGGACCGGGGAGCTGTTTTTT	CASSLMLAGGPGTGELFF
-	few	TRBV13	TRBJ1-4	TGTGCCAGCAGCGAAAGTGCAACTAATGAAAAACTGTTTTTT	CASSESATNEKLFF
TRBD1	-	TRBV6-5	TRBJ1-6	TGTGCCAGCGGACCAGGGACAGGGGGCAATTCACCCCTCCACTTT	CASGPGTGGNSPLHF
-	-	TRBV23-1	TRBJ1-5	TGCGCCAGCAGTCAATCGTCTGGCGTAAGACATCAGCCCCAGCATTTT	CASSQSSGVRHQPQHF
-	-	TRBV15	TRBJ2-4	TGTGCCACCAGCAGAGTTGGCCAGGAGGACATTCAGTACTTC	CATSRVGQEDIQYF
-	-	TRBV11-2	TRBJ2-1	TGTGCCAGCAGCTTAAAACTCCAGGGTCCCTCTATCAATGAGCAGTTCTTC	CASSLKLQGPSINEQFF
-	-	TRBV7-8	TRBJ1-5	TGTGCCAGCAGCCGGTCCCCCCGGGGCAATCAGCCCCAGCATTTT	CASSRSPRGNQPQHF
TRBD1	-	TRBV6-5	TRBJ2-7	TGTGCCAGCAGTAACCTTAAGACAGGGTACGAGCAGTACTTC	CASSNLKTGYEQYF
-	-	TRBV6-4	TRBJ2-2	TGTGCCAGCAGTGACCGTGGGCTGGGAACCGGGGAGCTGTTTTTT	CASSDRGLGTGELFF
TRBD1	few	TRBV5-6	TRBJ1-5	TGTGCCAGCAGCTTGGGAATGGGGACAGGGGGCGGGCCCCAGCATTTT	CASSLGMGTGGGPQHF
TRBD2	-	TRBV27	TRBJ2-3	TGTGCCAGCCGGGGGACTAGGGATGATACGCAGTATTTT	CASRGTRDDTQYF
TRBD1	-	TRBV5-1	TRBJ1-1	TGCGCCAGCAGCATCGGGACAGGAGGCACTGAAGCTTTCTTT	CASSIGTGGTEAFF
TRBD2	-	TRBV4-3	TRBJ2-1	TGCGCCAGCAGCCAAGGACTAGCTGATGATGAGCAGTTCTTC	CASSQGLADDEQFF
-	-	TRBV7-9	TRBJ1-3	TGTGCCAGCAGCGAGGGGGGCCAAGTGCACACCATATATTTT	CASSEGGQVHTIYF
TRBD1	-	TRBV30	TRBJ1-5	TGTGCCTGGACCACAGGGGATTTTAGTCAGCCCCAGCATTTT	CAWTTGDFSQPQHF
-	-	TRBV7-5	TRBJ2-2	TGTGCCAGCAGCCGGACTAGCGGGACCACCGGGGAGCTGTTTTTT	CASSRTSGTTGELFF
-	once	TRBV2	TRBJ2-7	TGTGCCAGCAGTGAATCAGCCTTTCAGGACTCCTACGAGCAGTACTTC	CASSESAFQDSYEQYF
-	few	TRBV29-1	TRBJ2-5	TGCAGCGTTGAAGATCGTGGGGCGGGTCAGTACTTC	CSVEDRGAGQYF
-	-	TRBV4-3	TRBJ2-5	TGCGCCAGCAGCCAAGACCGGGGGACATCGGAGACCCAGTACTTC	CASSQDRGTSETQYF
TRBD2	once	TRBV9	TRBJ2-3	TGTGCCAGCAGCGGAGTTAGCGGGTGGCGACCTATTTTT	CASSGVSGWRPIF
-	-	TRBV29-1	TRBJ1-1	TGCAGCGTTGAAGATCTGGGGGACACTGAAGCTTTCTTT	CSVEDLGDTEAFF
TRBD2	-	TRBV5-1	TRBJ2-7	TGCGCCAGCAGGGCGTCTAGCGGGGGGTCCTACGAGCAGTACTTC	CASRASSGGSYEQYF
-	-	TRBV27	TRBJ1-5	TGTGCCAGCAGTTTAATGGGGTCTCGCGGGCATCAGCCCCAGCATTTT	CASSLMGSRGHQPQHF
-	few	TRBV11-2	TRBJ1-1	TGTGCCAGCAGCTTCGGGGCGGGGGGGATAGCTTTCTTT	CASSFGAGGIAFF
TRBD1	-	TRBV9	TRBJ2-7	TGTGCCAGCAGCCCAGGACAGGGATTGTACGAGCAGTACTTC	CASSPGQGLYEQYF
TRBD2	-	TRBV9	TRBJ2-2	TGTGCCAGCAGCGTTAGGGGGGCGGGAGGTCGGACCGGGGAGCTGTTTTTT	CASSVRGAGGRTGELFF
-	-	TRBV6-1	TRBJ2-3	TGTGCCAGCAGTCTGGGATCCACAGATACGCAGTATTTT	CASSLGSTDTQYF
TRBD2	-	TRBV28	TRBJ2-1	TGTGCCAGCAGTCTGCAAGGAGCGGGAGCCTACAATGAGCAGTTCTTC	CASSLQGAGAYNEQFF
-	-	TRBV7-8	TRBJ1-2	TGTGCCAGCAGCTTAAGCGTGATTAGACAGACCGTCAACTATGGCTACACCTTC	CASSLSVIRQTVNYGYTF
-	large	TRBV2	TRBJ2-1	TGTGCCAGCACCGCGATGATTGGGGAGAGCTACAATGAGCAGTTCTTC	CASTAMIGESYNEQFF
-	-	TRBV20-1	TRBJ2-1	TGCAGTGCTAGGGAGGGGTTCTTC	CSAREGFF
-	few	TRBV7-2	TRBJ2-7	TGTGCCAGCAGCTTAGATTCGGGTTACGAGCAGTACTTC	CASSLDSGYEQYF
-	-	TRBV7-9	TRBJ2-7	TGTGCCAGCACCCCTGGCAATCCGGGGTACGAGCAGTACTTC	CASTPGNPGYEQYF
-	large	TRBV7-2	TRBJ2-3	TGTGCCAGCAGCCCGGGACTCGGCACAGATACGCAGTATTTT	CASSPGLGTDTQYF
-	-	TRBV6-1	TRBJ2-4	TGTGCCAGTCGCTCGGGTCCGGCCAAAAACATTCAGTACTTC	CASRSGPAKNIQYF
-	few	TRBV7-8	TRBJ2-7	TGTGCCAGCAGCTTAGAACTTATATCCTACGAGCAGTACTTC	CASSLELISYEQYF
TRBD1	few	TRBV5-4	TRBJ1-6	TGTGCCAGCAGCCCGGACAGGGCCTATAATTCACCCCTCCACTTT	CASSPDRAYNSPLHF
-	once	TRBV7-2	TRBJ2-5	TGTGCCAGCAGCCCCCATGTGGCGGGTGAGCAGTACTTC	CASSPHVAGEQYF
-	-	TRBV6-5	TRBJ2-3	TGTGCCAGCAGTTACGGCCCGGGGGGCACAGATACGCAGTATTTT	CASSYGPGGTDTQYF
-	-	TRBV5-6	TRBJ1-5	TGTGCCAGCAACCACAGGGTGAGCAATCAGCCCCAGCATTTT	CASNHRVSNQPQHF
-	-	TRBV4-1	TRBJ1-6	TGCGCCAGCAGCCAAGATCTTTTCGGTTTGGCCAGGGCCAGTTCACCCCTCCACTTT	CASSQDLFGLARASSPLHF
TRBD2	-	TRBV5-1	TRBJ2-4	TGCGCCAGCAGCTTCTCCGGGACTAGCGGGGGGTTCGCCAAAAACATTCAGTACTTC	CASSFSGTSGGFAKNIQYF
TRBD1	-	TRBV30	TRBJ2-7	TGTGCCTGGGGTAGGGGGCGGTACGAGCAGTACTTC	CAWGRGRYEQYF
-	few	TRBV4-3	TRBJ2-2	TGCGCCAGCAGCCAAGGTGTTTTAGTTTGGGGGAACACCGGGGAGCTGTTTTTT	CASSQGVLVWGNTGELFF
-	few	TRBV7-2	TRBJ2-5	TGTGCCAGCAGCACTTACCAAGAGACCCAGTACTTC	CASSTYQETQYF
-	-	TRBV7-9	TRBJ1-4	TGTGCCAGCAGCTTACAGTTTGGGCGAACTAATGAAGAACTGTTTTTT	CASSLQFGRTNEELFF
-	-	TRBV14	TRBJ2-2	TGTGCCAGCAGCCAAGAGGGTCTGACAGGGAGGCCCGGGGAGCTGTTTTTT	CASSQEGLTGRPGELFF
TRBD1	-	TRBV27	TRBJ1-2	TGTGCCAGCAGTTCCCTGACAGGGGCTGCTAACTATGGCTACACCTTC	CASSSLTGAANYGYTF
-	-	TRBV2	TRBJ2-2	TGTGCCAGCAGTGAAACATTCACCGGGGAGCTGTTTTTT	CASSETFTGELFF
TRBD2	-	TRBV5-1	TRBJ2-7	TGCGCCAGCAGCGGGCGGAAGCTTGGTTCTAGCGGGAGGGCCTTATACGAGCAGTACTTC	CASSGRKLGSSGRALYEQYF
TRBD2	-	TRBV27	TRBJ2-3	TGTGCCAGTGAAAAACTAGCGGGGGAGACAGATACGCAGTATTTT	CASEKLAGETDTQYF
TRBD1	-	TRBV4-2	TRBJ1-2	TGTGCCAGCAGCCAAGATTTAGACAGGGACTATGGCTACACCTTC	CASSQDLDRDYGYTF
TRBD1	few	TRBV28	TRBJ1-5	TGTGCCAGCCGGACAGGGGGGGGCAATCAGCCCCAGCATTTT	CASRTGGGNQPQHF